These T cell receptor beta chains were read from a single sample in a study of blood T cell repertoires in COVID-19. TCRdb's copy holds only in-frame clones and misses some; the assay was immunoSEQ multiplex PCR. The sample has 250,000 to 350,000 clones; around 90% are singletons. Material: PBMCs or T cells enriched from blood (not recorded which). These receptors were collected from a woman under 30 with acute COVID-19. The CDR3 runs from the conserved cysteine through the conserved F or W. The D gene is left open where the match is weak. Clone size appears in some rows only: once, few, many, or a class for an expanded clone.

size	D	J	V	CDR3	DNA
-	TRBD1	TRBJ1-2	TRBV19	CASSTTGAYGYTF	TGTGCCAGTAGTACGACAGGGGCCTATGGCTACACCTTC
-	-	TRBJ1-2	TRBV19	CASSIASRGAYGYTF	TGTGCCAGTAGTATAGCCTCCAGGGGAGCCTATGGCTACACCTTC
-	TRBD1	TRBJ2-1	TRBV27	CASSFRQGSAIDEQFF	TGTGCCAGCAGTTTCAGACAGGGTTCCGCAATAGATGAGCAGTTCTTC
once	-	TRBJ1-2	TRBV5-1	CASSLAVSEGRYGYTF	TGCGCCAGCAGCTTGGCCGTATCGGAGGGGCGCTATGGCTACACCTTC
-	TRBD1	TRBJ1-5	TRBV19	CASSRHRLDRVQPQHF	TGTGCCAGTAGTAGGCACCGGTTAGACAGGGTGCAGCCCCAGCATTTT
-	-	TRBJ1-2	TRBV27	CASSLSQDNYGYTF	TGTGCCAGCAGTTTATCTCAGGATAACTATGGCTACACCTTC
-	-	TRBJ2-7	TRBV12-3/TRBV12-4	CASGRGPYEQYF	TGTGCCAGCGGCAGGGGCCCCTACGAGCAGTACTTC
-	TRBD2	TRBJ2-1	TRBV3-1/TRBV3-2	CASSLVGLAASNEQFF	TGTGCCAGCAGCCTCGTAGGACTAGCGGCCTCCAATGAGCAGTTCTTC
few	-	TRBJ1-6	TRBV9	CASSVPSREVSYNSPLHF	TGTGCCAGCAGCGTACCCTCCCGAGAGGTTTCCTATAATTCACCCCTCCACTTT
-	-	TRBJ1-2	TRBV27	CASSLRTPDPRTF	TGTGCCAGCAGTTTAAGGACACCCGACCCGCGGACCTTC
once	-	TRBJ1-1	TRBV27	CASRTVLMNTEAFF	TGTGCCAGCAGAACAGTTTTGATGAACACTGAAGCTTTCTTT
-	-	TRBJ2-5	TRBV18	CASSPGVQETQYF	TGTGCCAGCTCACCCGGAGTCCAAGAGACCCAGTACTTC
-	-	TRBJ1-2	TRBV7-2	CASSLRSGQTNYGYTF	TGTGCCAGCAGCTTAAGGTCAGGACAAACTAACTATGGCTACACCTTC
-	TRBD1	TRBJ1-2	TRBV28	CASSPDRGKGYTF	TGTGCCAGCAGTCCTGACAGGGGGAAGGGCTACACCTTC
-	TRBD1	TRBJ1-3	TRBV12-3/TRBV12-4	CASTLDRGDTIYF	TGTGCCAGCACCCTCGACAGGGGGGACACCATATATTTT
-	TRBD2	TRBJ2-3	TRBV7-9	CASSPLARGADTQYF	TGTGCCAGCAGCCCACTAGCCCGGGGGGCAGATACGCAGTATTTT
-	-	TRBJ1-1	TRBV11-2	CASSFLGDSNTEAFF	TGTGCCAGCAGCTTCCTCGGGGACTCGAACACTGAAGCTTTCTTT
-	TRBD1	TRBJ2-2	TRBV3-1/TRBV3-2	CASSQDPDRGRSPGELFF	TGTGCCAGCAGCCAAGATCCAGACAGGGGGCGCAGTCCCGGGGAGCTGTTTTTT
-	TRBD1	TRBJ2-7	TRBV5-6	CASVRGHYEQYF	TGTGCCAGCGTCAGGGGGCACTACGAGCAGTACTTC
-	TRBD1	TRBJ1-1	TRBV19	CASSDQQGSTEAFF	TGTGCCAGTAGTGACCAACAGGGGAGCACTGAAGCTTTCTTT
once	TRBD1	TRBJ1-1	TRBV2	CASSYLDRGPTEAFF	TGTGCCAGCAGCTACTTGGACAGGGGGCCAACTGAAGCTTTCTTT
-	TRBD1	TRBJ2-2	TRBV7-2	CASSRRTGETGELFF	TGTGCCAGCAGCCGTCGGACAGGGGAAACCGGGGAGCTGTTTTTT
-	-	TRBJ2-7	TRBV12-3/TRBV12-4	CASGAGAYEQYF	TGTGCCAGCGGAGCTGGAGCCTACGAGCAGTACTTC
-	-	TRBJ1-3	TRBV5-6	CASSLHSGNTIYF	TGTGCCAGCAGCTTGCACTCTGGAAACACCATATATTTT
-	TRBD1	TRBJ1-4	TRBV7-2	CASSLTLTGGVEKLFF	TGTGCCAGCAGCTTAACACTGACAGGGGGCGTTGAAAAACTGTTTTTT
-	-	TRBJ1-5	TRBV19	CASSTQSGQPQHF	TGTGCCAGTAGTACCCAGTCTGGTCAGCCCCAGCATTTT
-	TRBD1	TRBJ1-3	TRBV10-3	CATEDRGRSGNTIYF	TGTGCCACCGAGGACAGGGGGCGATCTGGAAACACCATATATTTT
-	-	TRBJ1-1	TRBV6-5	CASSYSGDNWDTEAFF	TGTGCCAGCAGTTACTCGGGGGACAACTGGGATACTGAAGCTTTCTTT
-	TRBD1	TRBJ2-2	TRBV4-1	CASSQDRRQGSPTGELFF	TGCGCCAGCAGCCAAGATCGCCGACAGGGGAGCCCCACCGGGGAGCTGTTTTTT
-	-	TRBJ2-7	TRBV7-2	CASSLLQGISEQYF	TGTGCCAGCAGCTTGTTACAGGGTATAAGCGAGCAGTACTTC
-	-	TRBJ1-2	TRBV9	CASSGANSNYGYTF	TGTGCCAGCAGTGGGGCCAATTCTAACTATGGCTACACCTTC
-	-	TRBJ1-2	TRBV19	CASSTGFPNYGYTF	TGTGCCAGTAGTACAGGGTTTCCTAACTATGGCTACACCTTC
-	-	TRBJ2-3	TRBV14	CASSQDVGGDTQYF	TGTGCCAGCAGCCAAGATGTTGGGGGGGATACGCAGTATTTT
-	TRBD1	TRBJ2-7	TRBV27	CASSLSNRGYEQYF	TGTGCCAGCAGTTTATCGAACAGGGGCTACGAGCAGTACTTC
-	-	TRBJ1-4	TRBV27	CASSFYPAQGLNEKLFF	TGTGCCAGCAGTTTCTACCCCGCACAGGGCCTAAATGAAAAACTGTTTTTT
-	TRBD2	TRBJ2-3	TRBV2	CASSRRASGEGDTQYF	TGTGCCAGCAGTCGCCGGGCTAGCGGGGAAGGGGATACGCAGTATTTT
once	-	TRBJ1-3	TRBV6-5	CASSYSRGTGNTIYF	TGTGCCAGCAGTTACTCAAGGGGGACCGGAAACACCATATATTTT
-	TRBD1	TRBJ1-1	TRBV29-1	CSVPGTGWNTEAFF	TGCAGCGTTCCCGGGACAGGATGGAACACTGAAGCTTTCTTT
-	TRBD1	TRBJ1-1	TRBV9	CASSARGQNSEAFF	TGTGCCAGCAGCGCCCGGGGACAGAATTCTGAAGCTTTCTTT
few	-	TRBJ1-1	TRBV29-1	CSVGSRGREAFF	TGCAGCGTTGGGTCTCGGGGTCGTGAAGCTTTCTTT
-	-	TRBJ2-7	TRBV28	CASSFPKGGAEITYEQYF	TGTGCCAGCAGTTTTCCTAAAGGAGGGGCGGAGATTACCTACGAGCAGTACTTC
-	-	TRBJ2-1	TRBV7-9	CASSLAGAGDNEQFF	TGTGCCAGCAGCTTAGCGGGGGCCGGGGACAATGAGCAGTTCTTC
-	-	TRBJ2-1	TRBV19	CASNSLLGERFF	TGTGCCAGTAATTCACTGCTTGGTGAGCGGTTCTTC
-	TRBD1	TRBJ2-2	TRBV12-5	CASTRDRGAGELFF	TGTGCTAGCACCCGGGACAGGGGAGCCGGGGAGCTGTTTTTT
-	-	TRBJ2-5	TRBV28	CASSLVVAGERAETQYF	TGTGCCAGCAGTTTAGTGGTTGCAGGGGAGAGAGCGGAGACCCAGTACTTC
-	-	TRBJ1-5	TRBV12-3/TRBV12-4	CASRVGEGQPQHF	TGTGCCAGCAGGGTTGGTGAGGGTCAGCCCCAGCATTTT
few	-	TRBJ1-5	TRBV7-9	CASSSSQGRSNQPQHF	TGTGCCAGCAGCTCTTCCCAAGGGAGGAGCAATCAGCCCCAGCATTTT
-	TRBD2	TRBJ2-7	TRBV9	CASSPTLAGAYEQYF	TGTGCCAGCAGCCCCACACTAGCGGGGGCCTACGAGCAGTACTTC
once	-	TRBJ1-5	TRBV2	CASSEGDFQPQHF	TGTGCCAGCAGTGAGGGGGACTTTCAGCCCCAGCATTTT
once	TRBD1	TRBJ1-2	TRBV7-9	CASSLVDRGYGYTF	TGTGCCAGCAGCTTAGTTGACAGGGGCTATGGCTACACCTTC
-	-	TRBJ2-2	TRBV28	CAIPGTPYTGELFF	TGTGCCATTCCCGGGACACCTTACACCGGGGAGCTGTTTTTT
-	TRBD1	TRBJ1-1	TRBV25-1	CASKPGQKSSEAFF	TGTGCCAGCAAGCCGGGACAGAAGTCATCCGAAGCTTTCTTT
-	TRBD1	TRBJ2-1	TRBV9	CASSAYFQGAGDEQFF	TGTGCCAGCAGCGCATATTTCCAGGGGGCTGGGGATGAGCAGTTCTTC
-	TRBD1	TRBJ1-4	TRBV24-1	CATSDGAGTGTSTNEKLFF	TGTGCCACCAGTGATGGTGCCGGGACAGGGACGTCAACTAATGAAAAACTGTTTTTT
-	TRBD1	TRBJ1-5	TRBV28	CASRTTGEGNQPQHF	TGTGCCAGCAGGACAACAGGGGAGGGCAATCAGCCCCAGCATTTT
once	TRBD2	TRBJ2-2	TRBV5-1	CASSLGTSGFTGELFF	TGCGCCAGCAGCTTAGGGACTAGCGGCTTCACCGGGGAGCTGTTTTTT
-	-	TRBJ1-1	TRBV6-1	CASGGGGTEAFF	TGTGCCAGCGGGGGAGGGGGGACTGAAGCTTTCTTT
-	-	TRBJ2-6	TRBV28	CASSGGRELFSGANVLTF	TGTGCCAGCAGTGGGGGCAGGGAACTTTTCTCTGGGGCCAACGTCCTGACTTTC